Presented here are 22 T cell receptor beta chains from one specimen sequenced in a study of shared clonotypes between healthy human individuals. Sequenced by immunoSEQ multiplex PCR; TCRdb stores in-frame clones only, minus some. The data show 2 million to 3 million clones, approximately 93% seen once. The material sequenced was naive CD4+ T cells from PBMCs. As to subset: CD45RA+ positively selected. The receptors come from a man aged 18 to 30 in good health. Some clones in this sample may be carry-over from other donors' samples.

The chain employs TRBV6-4 and TRBJ1-2; D is uncertain. The CDR3 spans 15 residues. Trimming shortened V by 7 bases and J by 0 bases, and 15 bases separated the two germline ends. The V gene's germline CDR1 is MRHNA and CDR2 SNTAGT. This CDR3 reads CASKYSTDTNYGYTF. CDR3 in DNA: TGTGCCAGCAAATACTCGACGGATACTAACTATGGCTACACCTTC.

About this clone itself: Other DNA sequences of this sample code for an identical CDR3. The chain has TRBV28 and TRBJ2-1; D unresolved. From germline, CDR1 is MDHEN and CDR2 SYDVKM. The CDR3 is made up of 11 amino acids. The V end lost 2 bases, the J end lost 5 bases, and 1 base lay between the germline ends. As DNA, the CDR3 is TGTGCCAGCAGTTTAAACAATGAGCAGTTCTTC. Protein sequence: CASSLNNEQFF.

The chain couples TRBV7-9 to TRBJ1-1, with a possible D match to TRBD1 (5 bases). The CDR3 is 15 residues long. V dropped 2 bases and J dropped 0 bases, with 10 bases sitting between them. Germline CDR1 and CDR2: SEHNR and FQNEAQ (reference sequence). The CDR3 region has the DNA TGTGCCAGCAGCTTATTCGGGGGATTGAACACTGAAGCTTTCTTT. It codes for CASSLFGGLNTEAFF.

The rearrangement uses TRBV27 and TRBJ2-3, with TRBD1 matching over 9 bases. CDR3 length equals 15 residues. V lost 5 bases to trimming and J lost 2 bases; unmatched junction nucleotides: 5. Germline values: CDR1 MNHEY, CDR2 SMNVEV (reference sequence). The CDR3: CASSQRTGATDTQYF. CDR3 DNA: TGTGCCAGCAGTCAGCGGACAGGGGCCACAGATACGCAGTATTTT.

In regard to this clone: Other nucleotide sequences in the sample specify the same CDR3. This chain connects TRBV18 to TRBJ1-2; D ambiguous. The CDR3 covers 14 residues. Trimming cost V 1 base and J 3 bases, with 9 bases left between them. Germline V CDR1 and CDR2: KGHSH, LQKENI. The CDR3 DNA reads as TGTGCCAGCTCACCACAGGGTGGGGACTATGGCTACACCTTC. It is translated as CASSPQGGDYGYTF.

Turning to this clone: The sample carries other DNA sequences with the same CDR3. The V call is TRBV5-5, the J call TRBJ2-7; 7 nucleotides align to TRBD2. Germline V gene data show CDR1 as SGHKS and CDR2 as YYEKEE (reference sequence). Trimming at V came to 0 bases and at J to 1 base, leaving 1 base not matched to a gene. CDR3 size: 14 residues. The CDR3 DNA reads TGTGCCAGCAGCTTGGCTAGCGGATCCTACGAGCAGTACTTC. Its protein product is CASSLASGSYEQYF.

Note on this clone: Germline and junction disagree at one end, which may indicate a read error. The chain has TRBV6-5 and TRBJ2-2, with 8 bases lining up with TRBD2. This CDR3 comprises 16 residues. Germline CDR1 and CDR2: MNHEY and SVGAGI. CDR3 bases: TGTGCCAGCAATTACGGACTAGCTTCGAACACCGGGGAGCTGTTTTTT. Protein: CASNYGLASNTGELFF.

This chain connects TRBV27 to TRBJ2-1; TRBD2 might be the D (5 bases). Trimming stripped 4 bases from V and 9 bases from J, with 13 bases between. Germline assignment: CDR1 MNHEY and CDR2 SMNVEV (reference sequence). This CDR3 has 13 residues. The CDR3 nucleotides read TGTGCCAGCAGTTCCCTACTAGACGTTGAGCAGTTCTTC. As protein: CASSSLLDVEQFF.

V and J are TRBV7-9 and TRBJ1-1; the match to TRBD1 covers 10 bases. With 6 bases clipped from V and 6 bases from J, the junction kept 19 bases outside the gene matches. Germline V CDR1 and CDR2: SEHNR, FQNEAQ (reference sequence). The CDR3 is made up of 18 amino acids. CDR3 DNA: TGTGCCAGCAGACCCAGCCTCGGGACAGGGGACTCGGTTCCTGAAGCTTTCTTT. It yields the protein CASRPSLGTGDSVPEAFF.

This rearrangement joins TRBV18 to TRBJ2-5; no clear D gene. This CDR3 region has 14 residues. Trimming pared 6 bases from V and 2 bases from J, leaving 13 bases between. In germline, CDR1 is KGHSH, CDR2 LQKENI. CDR3 loop: CASSLGRRQETQYF. The CDR3 bases are TGTGCCAGCTCCCTCGGACGGAGACAAGAGACCCAGTACTTC. Together with reference TRBV18 and TRBJ2-5, the CDR3 gives the full variable domain: NAGVMQNPRHLVRRRGQEARLRCSPMKGHSHVYWYRQLPEEGLKFMVYLQKENIIDESGMPKERFSAEFPKEGPSILRIQQVVRGDSAAYFCASSLGRRQETQYFGPGTRLLVL.

The chain is built from TRBV28 and TRBJ2-2; TRBD1 might be the D (6 bases). Trimming removed 9 bases from V and 6 bases from J, with 11 bases in between. The germline gives CDR1 MDHEN, CDR2 SYDVKM. The CDR3 contains 12 residues. As DNA, the CDR3 is TGTGCCAGTGGACAGTACCCCGGGGAGCTGTTTTTT. Protein sequence: CASGQYPGELFF.

V and J are TRBV5-1 and TRBJ1-1; D not resolved. Trimming stripped 5 bases from V and 4 bases from J, with 9 bases between. Per germline, CDR1 SGHRS and CDR2 YFSETQ. The CDR3 has 12 amino acids. This chain's CDR3 is CASSASFTEAFF. The DNA for the CDR3 is TGCGCCAGCAGTGCCAGCTTCACTGAAGCTTTCTTT.

The rearrangement uses TRBV9 and TRBJ2-1; D is unresolved. This CDR3 contains 16 residues. Trimming left V 3 bases short and J 5 bases short, with 18 bases between. Looked up from germline, CDR1 is SGDLS and CDR2 is YYNGEE. CDR3 in amino acids: CASSAAPGTLDNEQFF. Written as DNA, the CDR3 is TGTGCCAGCAGCGCGGCGCCGGGTACGCTGGACAATGAGCAGTTCTTC.

The chain is built from TRBV6-6 and TRBJ1-5; 7 bases agree with TRBD1. The J segment lost 6 bases and the V segment lost 6 bases, leaving 8 bases of the junction unmatched. The germline gives CDR1 MNHNY, CDR2 SVGAGI (reference sequence). The CDR3 covers 14 residues. This chain's CDR3 is CASRETGSRQPQHF. The CDR3 nucleotides read TGTGCCAGCAGGGAGACAGGGAGTCGTCAGCCCCAGCATTTT.

This sequence joins TRBV7-9 and TRBJ2-7; 7 bases align to TRBD2. V shed 1 base, J shed 5 bases, and the junction held 5 bases outside the gene matches. This CDR3 comprises 14 residues. Germline loops: CDR1 SEHNR, CDR2 FQNEAQ (reference sequence). The CDR3 DNA sequence: TGTGCCAGCAGCTTAGGAGTAGCGGGTAACGAGCAGTACTTC. Translation gives CASSLGVAGNEQYF.

The genes are TRBV19 and TRBJ2-4; a weak D match, TRBD2 (6 bases). The CDR3 sequence is 15 residues long. Germline-derived CDR1 and CDR2 are LNHDA and SQIVND (reference sequence). V was pared by 5 bases and J by 8 bases, with 19 bases between. The CDR3 spells CASSPGHPSGHIQYF. The CDR3, as DNA: TGTGCCAGTAGTCCTGGACACCCGAGCGGGCACATTCAGTACTTC. The whole variable domain, remainder taken from reference TRBV19 and TRBJ2-4, is DGGITQSPKYLFRKEGQNVTLSCEQNLNHDAMYWYRQDPGQGLRLIYYSQIVNDFQKGDIAEGYSVSREKKESFPLTVTSAQKNPTAFYLCASSPGHPSGHIQYFGAGTRLSVL.

V and J are TRBV2 and TRBJ1-1; D call uncertain. The ends were cut back, 4 bases at V and 5 bases at J, with 11 bases in the middle. Germline V gives CDR1 SNHLY, CDR2 FYNNEI. The CDR3 covers 13 residues. The CDR3 DNA is TGTGCCAGCAGTGTCACCTCAGGAACTGAAGCTTTCTTT. The encoded protein is CASSVTSGTEAFF. Complete variable domain (other parts from reference TRBV2 and TRBJ1-1): EPEVTQTPSHQVTQMGQEVILRCVPISNHLYFYWYRQILGQKVEFLVSFYNNEISEKSEIFDDQFSVERPDGSNFTLKIRSTKLEDSAMYFCASSVTSGTEAFFGQGTRLTVV.

The chain employs TRBV5-8 and TRBJ1-5, with D unclear. Trimming shortened V by 4 bases and J by 2 bases, and 4 bases separated the two germline ends. The CDR3 extends over 12 amino acids. CDR1 is SGHTS and CDR2 is YDEGEE in the germline V gene. CDR3 DNA: TGTGCCAGCAGCGCGGGCAATCAGCCCCAGCATTTT. This sequence encodes CASSAGNQPQHF. The variable domain in full, completed from reference TRBV5-8 and TRBJ1-5, reads EAGVTQSPTHLIKTRGQQATLRCSPISGHTSVYWYQQALGLGLQFLLWYDEGEERNRGNFPPRFSGRQFPNYSSELNVNALELEDSALYLCASSAGNQPQHFGDGTRLSIL.

As for this clone: This same CDR3 is encoded by further DNA sequences in the sample. V gene TRBV7-9 combines with J gene TRBJ2-7; tentative D call: TRBD1 (6 bases). The ends were cut back, 5 bases at V and 6 bases at J, with 8 bases in the middle. In germline, CDR1 is SEHNR, CDR2 FQNEAQ (reference sequence). This CDR3 has 11 residues. CDR3 loop: CASSAGVEQYF. CDR3 DNA: TGTGCCAGCAGCGCAGGGGTCGAGCAGTACTTC.

This clone occurred a few times. This specimen includes other DNA sequences encoding the same CDR3. The rearrangement uses TRBV18 and TRBJ1-5; D gene unclear. The germline V gene encodes CDR1 KGHSH and CDR2 LQKENI. The CDR3 is made up of 13 amino acids. V was trimmed by 2 bases and J by 4 bases, leaving 6 bases between them. CDR3 DNA sequence: TGTGCCAGCTCACCATCGGGTAATCAGCCCCAGCATTTT. This codes for CASSPSGNQPQHF.

The genes are TRBV28 and TRBJ2-1, with D hard to call. CDR3 length: 17 residues. Trimming pared 4 bases from V and 0 bases from J, leaving 16 bases between. Germline CDR1 and CDR2: MDHEN and SYDVKM. CDR3 sequence reads: CASSSKGGSSSYNEQFF. The CDR3 nucleotides read TGTGCCAGCAGTTCGAAGGGCGGATCCAGCTCCTACAATGAGCAGTTCTTC. Variable domain in full (rest from reference TRBV28 and TRBJ2-1): DVKVTQSSRYLVKRTGEKVFLECVQDMDHENMFWYRQDPGLGLRLIYFSYDVKMKEKGDIPEGYSVSREKKERFSLILESASTNQTSMYLCASSSKGGSSSYNEQFFGPGTRLTVL.

As to this clone: Additional DNA sequences in this sample encode the identical CDR3. The chain recombines TRBV5-1 with TRBJ1-1; D remains unclear. The CDR3 contains 14 residues. Trimming stripped 1 base from V and 0 bases from J, with 7 bases between. The germline CDR1 and CDR2 sequences are SGHRS and YFSETQ. CDR3 sequence reads: CASSLRTLNTEAFF. In DNA form, the CDR3 reads TGCGCCAGCAGCTTGCGGACCTTGAACACTGAAGCTTTCTTT.